The rows below give T cell receptor beta chains drawn from one sample of a study of metastatic and nonmetastatic thyroid tumors. TCRdb re-clonotyped the PCR reads through MiXCR. The table lists tens of thousands of clones, approximately 26% of them singletons. Sequenced: blood. All receptors come from a female donor with papillary thyroid cancer or a benign thyroid nodule (not recorded which). Some clones in this sample may be carry-over from other donors' samples. The CDR3 runs from the conserved cysteine through the conserved F or W. A D gene is named only where the DNA matches it firmly. Clone size is given for some rows only: seen once, a few or many times, or a class if the clone is expanded.

J gene: TRBJ1-1; D gene: -; V gene: TRBV29-1; clone size: -; CDR3 DNA: TGCAGCGTTGTGCAGATAGGGGACACTGAAGCTTTCTTT; CDR3 protein: CSVVQIGDTEAFF
J gene: TRBJ2-7; D gene: -; V gene: TRBV7-9; clone size: many; CDR3 DNA: TGTGCCAGCAGCTTAGATAACCTCTACGAGCAGTACTTC; CDR3 protein: CASSLDNLYEQYF
J gene: TRBJ2-5; D gene: TRBD2; V gene: TRBV6-5; clone size: few; CDR3 DNA: TGTGCCAGCAGTTCTATTAGCGGGGGGGGCCCAGAGACCCAGTACTTC; CDR3 protein: CASSSISGGGPETQYF
J gene: TRBJ1-3; D gene: -; V gene: TRBV7-2; clone size: -; CDR3 DNA: TGTGCCAGCAGCTTACACAACACCATATATTTT; CDR3 protein: CASSLHNTIYF
J gene: TRBJ1-1; D gene: TRBD1; V gene: TRBV9; clone size: -; CDR3 DNA: TGTGCCAGCAGCGTAGTGGAACAGGGGAGGGCTGAAGCTTTCTTT; CDR3 protein: CASSVVEQGRAEAFF
J gene: TRBJ2-1; D gene: TRBD2; V gene: TRBV29-1; clone size: -; CDR3 DNA: TGCAGCTTGCGGGAGATCCATGAGCAGTTCTTC; CDR3 protein: CSLREIHEQFF
J gene: TRBJ1-1; D gene: -; V gene: TRBV18; clone size: -; CDR3 DNA: TGTGCCAGCTCCTGGGGGGAGAACACTGAAGCTTTCTTT; CDR3 protein: CASSWGENTEAFF
J gene: TRBJ2-7; D gene: -; V gene: TRBV28; clone size: medium-sized; CDR3 DNA: TGTGCCAGCAGCCCCTATAGTCAGGGTTACGAGCAGTACTTC; CDR3 protein: CASSPYSQGYEQYF
J gene: TRBJ2-5; D gene: -; V gene: TRBV7-2; clone size: -; CDR3 DNA: TGTGCCAGCAGATCGCCGGGACGGACGATCCAAGAGACCCAGTACTTC; CDR3 protein: CASRSPGRTIQETQYF
J gene: TRBJ1-5; D gene: -; V gene: TRBV7-9; clone size: -; CDR3 DNA: TGTGCCAGCAGCTTAGCCGGGACGGTGAATCAGCCCCAGCATTTT; CDR3 protein: CASSLAGTVNQPQHF
J gene: TRBJ2-7; D gene: -; V gene: TRBV4-1; clone size: -; CDR3 DNA: TGCGCCAGCAGCCTGCTCCTAACGGGAATCGGCCTGTACGAGCAGTACTTC; CDR3 protein: CASSLLLTGIGLYEQYF
J gene: TRBJ1-3; D gene: -; V gene: TRBV3-1; clone size: -; CDR3 DNA: TGTGCCAGCAGCAAAGACGGGGGCGGAAACACCATATATTTT; CDR3 protein: CASSKDGGGNTIYF
J gene: TRBJ2-1; D gene: TRBD2; V gene: TRBV20-1; clone size: many; CDR3 DNA: TGCAGTGCTCCACCCGAGGGACTAGCGGGAAGGCAGTTCTTC; CDR3 protein: CSAPPEGLAGRQFF
J gene: TRBJ2-2; D gene: -; V gene: TRBV20-1; clone size: many; CDR3 DNA: TGCAGTGCTAGGATGGCCGTCCGACAGGCGATTAGTGGGACCGGGGAGCTATTTTTT; CDR3 protein: CSARMAVRQAISGTGELFF
J gene: TRBJ1-2; D gene: -; V gene: TRBV15; clone size: -; CDR3 DNA: TGTGCCACCAGCAGAGCCGGGGAATCAAACTATGGCTACACCTTC; CDR3 protein: CATSRAGESNYGYTF
J gene: TRBJ1-3; D gene: TRBD1; V gene: TRBV6-6; clone size: -; CDR3 DNA: TGTGCCAGCAGTTACCGACAGGGTAGCACCATATATTTT; CDR3 protein: CASSYRQGSTIYF
J gene: TRBJ1-2; D gene: -; V gene: TRBV12-3/TRBV12-4; clone size: few; CDR3 DNA: TGTGCCAGCAGTTTATGGACATGGGGCAACACCTTC; CDR3 protein: CASSLWTWGNTF
J gene: TRBJ1-1; D gene: -; V gene: TRBV7-8; clone size: many; CDR3 DNA: TGTGCCAGCAGCCCGACACCGGTATACGCTGAAGCTTTCTTT; CDR3 protein: CASSPTPVYAEAFF
J gene: TRBJ1-2; D gene: -; V gene: TRBV15; clone size: many; CDR3 DNA: TGTGCCACCAGCAGAGGTGCGGGGGCCATTAATTTGGATTATGGCTACACCTTC; CDR3 protein: CATSRGAGAINLDYGYTF
J gene: TRBJ1-5; D gene: -; V gene: TRBV19; clone size: -; CDR3 DNA: TGTGCCAGTAGTGAGGGCATCAATCAGCCCCAGCATTTT; CDR3 protein: CASSEGINQPQHF
J gene: TRBJ2-3; D gene: TRBD2; V gene: TRBV12-5; clone size: many; CDR3 DNA: TGTGCTAGTGGGTCGTCCATTGGAAGCGGGGCCGCAGATACGCAGTATTTT; CDR3 protein: CASGSSIGSGAADTQYF
J gene: TRBJ2-5; D gene: -; V gene: TRBV6-1; clone size: -; CDR3 DNA: TGTGCCAGCATAGTGACAGTGTACCAAGATACCCAGTACTTC; CDR3 protein: CASIVTVYQDTQYF
J gene: TRBJ2-5; D gene: TRBD1; V gene: TRBV29-1; clone size: many; CDR3 DNA: TGCAACGCAGGGGGTCCGTACCAAGAGACCCAGTACTTC; CDR3 protein: CNAGGPYQETQYF
J gene: TRBJ2-2; D gene: TRBD2; V gene: TRBV3-1; clone size: many; CDR3 DNA: TGTGCCACCACCGGGACTAGCGGGAGCGGCACCGGGGAGCTGTTTTTT; CDR3 protein: CATTGTSGSGTGELFF
J gene: TRBJ1-1; D gene: TRBD1; V gene: TRBV7-8; clone size: -; CDR3 DNA: TGTGCCAGCAGCTTAGCGAACAGGGGGGACCCGAACACTGAAGCTTTCTTT; CDR3 protein: CASSLANRGDPNTEAFF
J gene: TRBJ1-2; D gene: -; V gene: TRBV4-3; clone size: -; CDR3 DNA: TGCGCCAGCAGCCAAGACAGGTCCTCCAATGATGGCTACACCTTC; CDR3 protein: CASSQDRSSNDGYTF
J gene: TRBJ1-6; D gene: TRBD1; V gene: TRBV10-3; clone size: many; CDR3 DNA: TGTGCCATCAGCGCCGTTGAGGGGACAGGGGGCTTCTCCTATAATTCACCCCTCCACTTT; CDR3 protein: CAISAVEGTGGFSYNSPLHF
J gene: TRBJ2-7; D gene: -; V gene: TRBV20-1; clone size: -; CDR3 DNA: TGCAGTGCCAATTCCGGGTCGAAGGAGTACTTC; CDR3 protein: CSANSGSKEYF
J gene: TRBJ2-5; D gene: TRBD2; V gene: TRBV7-2; clone size: many; CDR3 DNA: TGTGCCAGCAGCTTCGCGGGAGAAGAGACCCAGTACTTC; CDR3 protein: CASSFAGEETQYF
J gene: TRBJ2-7; D gene: -; V gene: TRBV30; clone size: -; CDR3 DNA: TGTGCCTGGAGCCCCGCCTCAGGGCTCTCCTACGAGCAGTACTTC; CDR3 protein: CAWSPASGLSYEQYF